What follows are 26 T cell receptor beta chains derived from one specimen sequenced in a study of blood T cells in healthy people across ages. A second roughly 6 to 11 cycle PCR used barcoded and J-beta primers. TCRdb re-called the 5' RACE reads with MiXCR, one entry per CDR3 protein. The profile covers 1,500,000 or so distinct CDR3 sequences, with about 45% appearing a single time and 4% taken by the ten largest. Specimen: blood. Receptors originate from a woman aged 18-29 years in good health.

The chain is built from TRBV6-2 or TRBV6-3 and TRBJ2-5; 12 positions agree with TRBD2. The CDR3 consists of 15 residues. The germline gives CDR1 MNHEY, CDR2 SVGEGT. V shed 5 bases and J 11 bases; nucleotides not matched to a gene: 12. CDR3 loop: CASSGTSGPSNEQYF. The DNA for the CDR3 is TGTGCCAGCAGTGGGACTAGCGGGCCCTCCAATGAGCAGTACTTC.

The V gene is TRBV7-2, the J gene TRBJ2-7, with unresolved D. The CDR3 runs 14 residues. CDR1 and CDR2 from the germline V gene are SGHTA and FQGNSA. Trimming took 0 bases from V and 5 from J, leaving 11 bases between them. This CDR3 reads CASSLAAGLDEQYF. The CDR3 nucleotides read TGTGCCAGCAGCTTAGCGGCTGGTTTGGACGAGCAGTACTTC. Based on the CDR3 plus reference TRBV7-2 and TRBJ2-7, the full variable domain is GAGVSQSPSNKVTEKGKDVELRCDPISGHTALYWYRQSLGQGLEFLIYFQGNSAPDKSGLPSDRFSAERTGGSVSTLTIQRTQQEDSAVYLCASSLAAGLDEQYFGPGTRLTVT.

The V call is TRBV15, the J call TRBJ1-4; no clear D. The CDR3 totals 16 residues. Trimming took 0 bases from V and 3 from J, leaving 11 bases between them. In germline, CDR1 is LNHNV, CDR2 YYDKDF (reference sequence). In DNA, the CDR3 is TGTGCCACCAGCAGAGATTTGTCAGGTTCTAATGAAAAACTGTTTTTT. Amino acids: CATSRDLSGSNEKLFF.

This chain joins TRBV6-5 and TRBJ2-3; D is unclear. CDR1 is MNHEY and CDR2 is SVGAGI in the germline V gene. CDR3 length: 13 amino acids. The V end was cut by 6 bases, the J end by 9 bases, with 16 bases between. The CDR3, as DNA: TGTGCCAGCAGCCTCGGGCTACAAAGGACGCAGTATTTT. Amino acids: CASSLGLQRTQYF.

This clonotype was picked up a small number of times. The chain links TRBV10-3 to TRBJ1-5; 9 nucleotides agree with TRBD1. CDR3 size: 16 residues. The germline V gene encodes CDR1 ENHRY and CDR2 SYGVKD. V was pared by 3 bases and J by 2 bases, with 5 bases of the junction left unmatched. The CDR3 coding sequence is TGTGCCATCAGTGATCCGACAGGGGGGGGCAATCAGCCCCAGCATTTT. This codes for CAISDPTGGGNQPQHF.

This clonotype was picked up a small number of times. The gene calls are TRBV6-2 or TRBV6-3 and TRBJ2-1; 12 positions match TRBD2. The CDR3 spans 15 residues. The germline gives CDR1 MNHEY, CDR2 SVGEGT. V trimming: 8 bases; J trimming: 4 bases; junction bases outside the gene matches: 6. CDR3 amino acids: CASQRTSGVYNEQFF. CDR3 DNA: TGTGCCAGCCAACGGACTAGCGGGGTTTACAATGAGCAGTTCTTC.

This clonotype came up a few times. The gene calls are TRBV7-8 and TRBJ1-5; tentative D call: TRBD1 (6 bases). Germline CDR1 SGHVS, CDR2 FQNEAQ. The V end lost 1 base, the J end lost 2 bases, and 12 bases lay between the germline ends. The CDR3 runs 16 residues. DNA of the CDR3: TGTGCCAGCAGCTTAGAGGGGGGATGGGGCAATCAGCCCCAGCATTTT. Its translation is CASSLEGGWGNQPQHF.

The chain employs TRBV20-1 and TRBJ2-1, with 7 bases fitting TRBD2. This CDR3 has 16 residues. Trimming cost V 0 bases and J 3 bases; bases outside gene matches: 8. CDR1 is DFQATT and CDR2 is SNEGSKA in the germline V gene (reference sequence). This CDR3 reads CSARDPQAGNYNEQFF. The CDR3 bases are TGCAGTGCTAGAGACCCCCAAGCGGGAAACTACAATGAGCAGTTCTTC.

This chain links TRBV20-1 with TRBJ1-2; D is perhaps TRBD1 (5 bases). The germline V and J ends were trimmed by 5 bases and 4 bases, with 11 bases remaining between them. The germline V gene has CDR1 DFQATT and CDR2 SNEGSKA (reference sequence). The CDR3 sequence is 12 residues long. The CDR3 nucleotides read TGCAGTGCTCCCTTGGGGGGCTATGGCTACACCTTC. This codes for CSAPLGGYGYTF.

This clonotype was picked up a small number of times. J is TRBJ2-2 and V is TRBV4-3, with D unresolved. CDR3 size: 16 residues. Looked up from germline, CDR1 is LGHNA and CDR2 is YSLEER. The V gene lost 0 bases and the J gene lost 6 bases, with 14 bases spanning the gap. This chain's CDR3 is CASSQDLFRVAGELFF. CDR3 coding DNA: TGCGCCAGCAGCCAAGACCTTTTTCGGGTGGCCGGGGAGCTGTTTTTT.

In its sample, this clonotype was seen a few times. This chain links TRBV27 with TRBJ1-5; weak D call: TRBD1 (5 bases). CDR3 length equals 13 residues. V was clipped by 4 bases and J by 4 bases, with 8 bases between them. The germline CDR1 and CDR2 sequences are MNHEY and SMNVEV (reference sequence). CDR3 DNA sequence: TGTGCCAGCAGTTCGACAGTGAATCAGCCCCAGCATTTT. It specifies CASSSTVNQPQHF.

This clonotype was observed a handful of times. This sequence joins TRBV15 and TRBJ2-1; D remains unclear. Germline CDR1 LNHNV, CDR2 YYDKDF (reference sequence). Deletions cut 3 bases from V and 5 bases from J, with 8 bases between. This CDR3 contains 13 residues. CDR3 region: CATSRGLNNEQFF. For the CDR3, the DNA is TGTGCCACCAGCAGGGGCTTGAACAATGAGCAGTTCTTC. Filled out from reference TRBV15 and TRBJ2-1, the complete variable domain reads DAMVIQNPRYQVTQFGKPVTLSCSQTLNHNVMYWYQQKSSQAPKLLFHYYDKDFNNEADTPDNFQSRRPNTSFCFLDIRSPGLGDTAMYLCATSRGLNNEQFFGPGTRLTVL.

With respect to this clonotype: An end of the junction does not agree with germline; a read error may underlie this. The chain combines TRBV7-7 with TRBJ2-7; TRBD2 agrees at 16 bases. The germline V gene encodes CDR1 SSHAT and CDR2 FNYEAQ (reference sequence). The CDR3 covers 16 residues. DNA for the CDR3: TGTGCTAGCAGCACGGGACTAGCGGGAGGGGACAATGAGCAGTACTTC. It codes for CASSTGLAGGDNEQYF.

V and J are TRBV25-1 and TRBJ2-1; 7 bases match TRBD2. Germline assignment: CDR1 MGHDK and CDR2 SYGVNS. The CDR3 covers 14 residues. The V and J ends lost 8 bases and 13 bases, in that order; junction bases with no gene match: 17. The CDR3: CASGLGGRPGTQFF. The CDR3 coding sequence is TGTGCCAGCGGCCTGGGAGGGCGCCCCGGGACCCAGTTCTTC.

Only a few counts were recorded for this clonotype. CDR3 sequence: CASSAGGDGTEAFF. In nucleotides, the CDR3 is TGTGCCAGCAGTGCAGGGGGCGATGGGACTGAAGCTTTCTTT. The chain is built from TRBV12-3 or TRBV12-4 and TRBJ1-1, with 8 bases aligning to TRBD1. The CDR3 has 14 amino acids. Unmatched junction bases numbered 7, after V lost 5 bases and J lost 5 bases.

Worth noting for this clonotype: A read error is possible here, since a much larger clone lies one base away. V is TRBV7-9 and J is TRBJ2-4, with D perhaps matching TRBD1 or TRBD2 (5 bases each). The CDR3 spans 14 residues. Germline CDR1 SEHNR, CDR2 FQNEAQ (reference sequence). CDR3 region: CTSSLVDNRGIQYF. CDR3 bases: TGTACCAGCAGCTTAGTGGACAATCGCGGGATTCAGTACTTC.

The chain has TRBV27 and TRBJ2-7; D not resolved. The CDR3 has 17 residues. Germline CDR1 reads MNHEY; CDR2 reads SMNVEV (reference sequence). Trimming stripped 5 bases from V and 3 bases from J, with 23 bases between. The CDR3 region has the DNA TGTGCCAGCAGTCCGTCCGGATGGGATACGGTTTACTACGAGCAGTACTTC. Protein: CASSPSGWDTVYYEQYF.

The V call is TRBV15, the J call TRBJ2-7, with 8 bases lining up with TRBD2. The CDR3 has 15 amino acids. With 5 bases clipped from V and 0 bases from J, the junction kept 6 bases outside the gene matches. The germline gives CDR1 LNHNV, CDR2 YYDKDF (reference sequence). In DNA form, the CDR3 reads TGTGCCACCAGCCGGGAGGGCAGTAGCTCCTACGAGCAGTACTTC. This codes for CATSREGSSSYEQYF.

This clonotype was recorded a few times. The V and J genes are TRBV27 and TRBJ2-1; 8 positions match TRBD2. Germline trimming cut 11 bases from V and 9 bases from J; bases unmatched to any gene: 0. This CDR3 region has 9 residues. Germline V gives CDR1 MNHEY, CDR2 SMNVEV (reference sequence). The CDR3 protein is CAAGGEQFF. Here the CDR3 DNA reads TGTGCCGCGGGGGGTGAGCAGTTCTTC.

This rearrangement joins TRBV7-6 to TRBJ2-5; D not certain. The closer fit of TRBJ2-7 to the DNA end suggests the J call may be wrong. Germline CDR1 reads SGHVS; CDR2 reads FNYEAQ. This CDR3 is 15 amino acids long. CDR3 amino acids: CASSLEAGEMDEQYF. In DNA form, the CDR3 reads TGTGCCAGCAGCTTAGAGGCAGGTGAGATGGACGAGCAGTACTTC.

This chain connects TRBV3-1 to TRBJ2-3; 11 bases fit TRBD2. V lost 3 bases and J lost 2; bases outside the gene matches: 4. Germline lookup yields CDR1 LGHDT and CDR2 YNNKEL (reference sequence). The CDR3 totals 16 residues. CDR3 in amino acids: CASSHGLAGDTDTQYF. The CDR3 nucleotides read TGTGCCAGCAGCCACGGACTAGCGGGCGACACAGATACGCAGTATTTT.

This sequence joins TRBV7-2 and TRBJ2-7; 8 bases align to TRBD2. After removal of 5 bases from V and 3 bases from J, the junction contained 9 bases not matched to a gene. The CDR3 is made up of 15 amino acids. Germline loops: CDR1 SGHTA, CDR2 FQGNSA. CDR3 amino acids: CASSIAGTRNYEQYF. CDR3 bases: TGTGCCAGCAGCATTGCCGGGACTAGAAACTACGAGCAGTACTTC.

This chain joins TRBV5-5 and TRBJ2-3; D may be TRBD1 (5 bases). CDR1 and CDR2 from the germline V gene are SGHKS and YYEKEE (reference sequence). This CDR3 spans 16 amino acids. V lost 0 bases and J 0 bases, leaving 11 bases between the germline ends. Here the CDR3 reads CASSLGPRGSTDTQYF. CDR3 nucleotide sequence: TGTGCCAGCAGCTTGGGGCCTAGGGGAAGCACAGATACGCAGTATTTT.

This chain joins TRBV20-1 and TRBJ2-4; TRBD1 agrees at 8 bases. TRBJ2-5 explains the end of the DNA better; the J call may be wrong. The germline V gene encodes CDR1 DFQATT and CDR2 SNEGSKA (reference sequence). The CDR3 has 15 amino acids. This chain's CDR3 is CSAPHPGQGGETQYF. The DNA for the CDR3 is TGCAGTGCTCCCCACCCAGGACAGGGAGGCGAGACCCAGTACTTC.

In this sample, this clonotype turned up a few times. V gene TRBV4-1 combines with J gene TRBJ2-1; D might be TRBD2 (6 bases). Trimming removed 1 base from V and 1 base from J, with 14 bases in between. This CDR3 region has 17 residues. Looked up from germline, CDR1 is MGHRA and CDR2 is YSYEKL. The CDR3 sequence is CASSQGLLASSYNEQFF. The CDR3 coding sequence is TGCGCCAGCAGCCAAGGTTTGCTAGCGAGTTCCTACAATGAGCAGTTCTTC.

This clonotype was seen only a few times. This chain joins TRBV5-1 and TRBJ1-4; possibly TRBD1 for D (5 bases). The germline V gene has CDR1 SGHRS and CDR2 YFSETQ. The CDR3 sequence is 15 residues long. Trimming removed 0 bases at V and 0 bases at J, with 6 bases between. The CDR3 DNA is TGCGCCAGCAGCTTGGAGACAGCAACTAATGAAAAACTGTTTTTT. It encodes CASSLETATNEKLFF. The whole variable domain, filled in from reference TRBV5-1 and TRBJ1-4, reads KAGVTQTPRYLIKTRGQQVTLSCSPISGHRSVSWYQQTPGQGLQFLFEYFSETQRNKGNFPGRFSGRQFSNSRSEMNVSTLELGDSALYLCASSLETATNEKLFFGSGTQLSVL.